Listed here are 24 T cell receptor beta chains from one sample, sequenced in a study of high-grade serous ovarian cancer treatment subgroups. Using immunoSEQ multiplex PCR, the repertoire was profiled, and TCRdb retains in-frame clones only, with some absent. Here the sample spans some 5,300 clones, around 80% being singletons. Tumor samples were obtained before definitive surgery or chemotherapy. Sequences were obtained from tumor tissue. The receptors originated from a human donor with high-grade serous ovarian cancer.

V usage is TRBV6-5 and J usage is TRBJ2-7; 8 nucleotides align to TRBD1. Germline V gene sequence: CDR1 MNHEY, CDR2 SVGAGI. V lost 6 bases to trimming and J lost 6 bases; unmatched junction nucleotides: 7. The CDR3 contains 13 residues. The CDR3 bases are TGTGCCAGCAGCCAGGGACAGGCTCGCGAGCAGTACTTC. Translation gives CASSQGQAREQYF.

The rearrangement joins TRBV7-2 to TRBJ2-2, with no clear D. The germline V and J ends were trimmed by 0 bases and 1 base, with 3 bases remaining between them. Germline CDR1 and CDR2: SGHTA and FQGNSA. CDR3 length: 14 amino acids. CDR3 in amino acids: CASSLAVNTGELFF. CDR3 DNA: TGTGCCAGCAGCTTAGCTGTGAACACCGGGGAGCTGTTTTTT.

J is TRBJ2-1 and V is TRBV4-3; D ambiguous. The germline gives CDR1 LGHNA, CDR2 YSLEER. The CDR3 extends over 13 amino acids. Trimming took off 1 base at V and 9 bases at J, with 10 bases between the two ends. The CDR3: CASSQVYEAEQFF. The CDR3 region has the DNA TGCGCCAGCAGCCAAGTCTACGAGGCTGAGCAGTTCTTC.

This clone showed up just a few times. The gene calls are TRBV15 and TRBJ1-2, with a tentative D call TRBD1 (5 bases). This CDR3 has 15 residues. Looked up from germline, CDR1 is LNHNV and CDR2 is YYDKDF (reference sequence). V lost 0 bases and J lost 8, with 16 bases in between. The CDR3 DNA sequence: TGTGCCACCAGCAGAGACAGGGACCTTATTAGGGGCTACACCTTC. Its translation is CATSRDRDLIRGYTF.

The chain links TRBV6-1 to TRBJ2-5; 7 nucleotides agree with TRBD2. Germline V gene sequence: CDR1 MNHNS, CDR2 SASEGT. The CDR3 is 14 amino acids. V lost 7 bases, J lost 4 bases, and 9 bases stayed unmatched. The CDR3 here is CASMRGSTGETQYF. Written as DNA, the CDR3 is TGTGCCAGCATGCGCGGGAGCACGGGAGAGACCCAGTACTTC.

As for this clone: Compared with germline, one end of the junction differs, possibly owing to a read error. CDR3 DNA sequence: TGTGCCTGGAGTGGGCAGTACGGGCAGTACTTC. Translating it yields CAWSGQYGQYF. The chain combines TRBV30 with TRBJ2-7; D ambiguous. Germline CDR1 and CDR2: GTSNPN and SVGIG (reference sequence). This CDR3 spans 11 amino acids.

The chain is built from TRBV2 and TRBJ1-4, with 9 bases identical to TRBD1. From germline, CDR1 is SNHLY and CDR2 FYNNEI. The CDR3 loop spans 13 amino acids. V gave up 9 bases and J gave up 8 bases; unmatched junction bases: 7. CDR3: CASVRDRDEKLFF. CDR3 in DNA: TGTGCCAGTGTCCGGGACAGGGACGAAAAACTGTTTTTT.

The gene calls are TRBV7-3 and TRBJ2-1; 7 bases are a match to TRBD2. This CDR3 has 13 amino acids. The ends lost 3 bases at V and 6 bases at J; junction bases unmatched: 2. The V gene's germline CDR1 is SGHTA and CDR2 FQGTGA. CDR3 sequence reads: CASSFGRSNEQFF. DNA of the CDR3: TGTGCCAGCAGCTTCGGGAGGTCCAATGAGCAGTTCTTC.

This clone was observed a handful of times. This chain joins TRBV5-4 and TRBJ1-6; 7 nucleotides line up with TRBD1. The V gene's germline CDR1 is SGHNT and CDR2 YYREEE (reference sequence). This CDR3 has 14 residues. Trimming took 9 bases from V and 8 from J; bases not matched to a gene: 11. The CDR3 bases are TGTGCCACCCACCAGGGGGTAGGGGATTCACCCCTCCACTTT. It codes for CATHQGVGDSPLHF.

This clone showed up just once. This sequence joins TRBV5-6 and TRBJ2-3; 8 bases fit TRBD2. V gave up 1 base and J gave up 6 bases; unmatched junction bases: 7. Germline lookup yields CDR1 SGHDT and CDR2 YYEEEE. This CDR3 region has 15 residues. This CDR3 reads CASSLYGGAGDTQYF. In DNA form, the CDR3 reads TGTGCCAGCAGCTTGTACGGGGGGGCCGGTGATACGCAGTATTTT.

The gene calls are TRBV30 and TRBJ2-4; 7 bases map to TRBD1. Germline CDR1 and CDR2: GTSNPN and SVGIG (reference sequence). This CDR3 has 13 residues. The V and J ends lost 0 bases and 7 bases, in that order; junction bases with no gene match: 3. The CDR3 here is CAWSVLGGNIQYF. CDR3 nucleotides: TGTGCCTGGAGTGTACTAGGGGGCAACATTCAGTACTTC.

The gene calls are TRBV6-5 and TRBJ1-2; 7 bases line up with TRBD1. This CDR3 has 15 residues. Germline V gene data show CDR1 as MNHEY and CDR2 as SVGAGI. V lost 0 bases, J lost 4 bases, and 5 bases stayed unmatched. The CDR3 nucleotides are TGTGCCAGCAGTTACTCCGGGACAGCTTTCTATGGCTACACCTTC. Encoded protein: CASSYSGTAFYGYTF.

The chain recombines TRBV6-1 with TRBJ1-2; 8 nucleotides line up with TRBD1. Germline V lookup: CDR1 MNHNS, CDR2 SASEGT. This CDR3 is built from 13 residues. Trimming took 6 bases from V and 6 from J; bases not matched to a gene: 6. The CDR3 nucleotides are TGTGCCAGCAGCGCTGACAGGGGCGATGGCTACACCTTC. Protein product: CASSADRGDGYTF.

The chain has TRBV6-1 and TRBJ1-2; TRBD1 might be the D (6 bases). V gave up 1 base and J gave up 2 bases, with 17 bases separating them. The CDR3 runs 17 residues. Germline V lookup: CDR1 MNHNS, CDR2 SASEGT. CDR3 nucleotides: TGTGCCAGCAGTGAAGTTTTCGGGGGCGGCTCCAACTATGGCTACACCTTC. Translating it yields CASSEVFGGGSNYGYTF.

This sequence joins TRBV7-2 and TRBJ1-1, with D possibly being TRBD1 (6 bases). The CDR3 loop spans 13 amino acids. Germline loops: CDR1 SGHTA, CDR2 FQGNSA. V lost 6 bases and J lost 2, with 10 bases in between. The CDR3 loop is CASRRDTNTEAFF. In DNA, the CDR3 is TGTGCCAGCAGAAGGGACACTAACACTGAAGCTTTCTTT.

The CDR3 spells CASSPQWGGGPYEQYF. The CDR3 DNA is TGTGCCAGCAGCCCCCAGTGGGGGGGGGGTCCCTACGAGCAGTACTTC. V and J are TRBV9 and TRBJ2-7, with TRBD2 identical over 7 bases. The V gene's germline CDR1 is SGDLS and CDR2 YYNGEE. Trimming cost V 4 bases and J 2 bases; bases outside gene matches: 12. The CDR3 consists of 16 residues.

The gene calls are TRBV6-5 and TRBJ1-2; 7 bases are a match to TRBD1. This CDR3 has 10 amino acids. V was clipped by 9 bases and J by 13 bases; unmatched bases: 8. Per the germline V gene, CDR1 is MNHEY and CDR2 is SVGAGI. CDR3 amino acids: CASGQAVTTF. Written as DNA, the CDR3 is TGTGCCAGTGGACAGGCCGTTACCACCTTC.

The chain joins TRBV19 to TRBJ2-1; 14 nucleotides match TRBD2. There are 15 residues in the CDR3. V dropped 4 bases and J dropped 10; count of bases not matched to a gene: 6. CDR1 and CDR2 (germline): LNHDA, SQIVND (reference sequence). In nucleotides, the CDR3 is TGTGCCAGTAGTACGGGGACTAGCGGGGGTAGGGAGCAGTTCTTC. It translates to CASSTGTSGGREQFF.

The J gene is TRBJ1-4, the V gene TRBV2; a weak D match, TRBD1 (6 bases). Germline values: CDR1 SNHLY, CDR2 FYNNEI. V was pared by 3 bases and J by 4 bases, with 15 bases between. The CDR3 consists of 16 residues. The CDR3 here is CASSDSSGQLNEKLFF. The CDR3 DNA sequence: TGTGCCAGCAGTGACAGTTCAGGACAGCTTAATGAAAAACTGTTTTTT.

The chain couples TRBV6-5 to TRBJ1-5, with a tentative D call TRBD1 (5 bases). Germline CDR1 MNHEY, CDR2 SVGAGI. The CDR3 runs 14 residues. The V gene lost 0 bases and the J gene lost 7 bases, with 10 bases spanning the gap. The CDR3 loop reads CASSYSTEVQPQHF. For the CDR3, the DNA is TGTGCCAGCAGTTACTCGACAGAAGTCCAGCCCCAGCATTTT.

The rearrangement joins TRBV7-7 to TRBJ2-7; 7 nucleotides line up with TRBD1. The CDR3 extends over 14 amino acids. With 2 bases clipped from V and 4 bases from J, the junction kept 5 bases outside the gene matches. Germline CDR1 and CDR2: SSHAT and FNYEAQ (reference sequence). The CDR3 DNA reads as TGTGCCAGCAGCTTAAGACAGGGCCCTTACGAGCAGTACTTC. It specifies CASSLRQGPYEQYF.

This chain links TRBV7-8 with TRBJ2-1; D is perhaps TRBD2 (5 bases). The CDR3 extends over 15 amino acids. V lost 4 bases and J lost 5, with 15 bases in between. Germline V gene sequence: CDR1 SGHVS, CDR2 FQNEAQ. CDR3 amino acids: CASSSTEAAHNEQFF. The CDR3 DNA reads TGTGCCAGCAGCTCGACGGAGGCGGCCCACAATGAGCAGTTCTTC.

Sample share makes this clone medium-sized. The chain uses TRBV15 and TRBJ2-7; weak D call: TRBD2 (6 bases). CDR3 length equals 15 residues. V was cut by 5 bases and J by 0 bases, with 14 bases left in between. Per the germline V gene, CDR1 is LNHNV and CDR2 is YYDKDF (reference sequence). The chain's CDR3 is CATSVRDSYSYEQYF. CDR3 coding DNA: TGTGCCACCAGCGTCCGGGACTCATACTCCTACGAGCAGTACTTC. The variable domain in full, with the rest retrieved from reference TRBV15 and TRBJ2-7, is DAMVIQNPRYQVTQFGKPVTLSCSQTLNHNVMYWYQQKSSQAPKLLFHYYDKDFNNEADTPDNFQSRRPNTSFCFLDIRSPGLGDTAMYLCATSVRDSYSYEQYFGPGTRLTVT.

CDR3 sequence: CASSQERRGRETYEQYF. The CDR3 nucleotides are TGTGCCAGCAGCCAAGAACGTAGGGGCAGGGAAACCTACGAGCAGTACTTC. The V and J genes are TRBV4-2 and TRBJ2-7; a possible D gene is TRBD1 (5 bases). The CDR3 length is 17 residues. Looked up from germline, CDR1 is LGHNA and CDR2 is YNFKEQ. Trimming stripped 0 bases from V and 2 bases from J, with 17 bases between.